A single sample gave rise to the 10 T cell receptor beta chains below, sequenced in a study of cytomegalovirus exposure and HLA in healthy donors. The PCR used 60 Vbeta and 13 Jbeta primers. Profiling relied on immunoSEQ multiplex PCR, and the TCRdb table lists in-frame clones only, not all of them. The sample lists 100,000 to 150,000 clones, about 80% occurring once. The sample comprised PBMCs. Receptors originate from a woman aged 45 to 65 in good health and CMV-seropositive.

The count of this clone is one. The V gene is TRBV9, the J gene TRBJ2-3; 8 bases map to TRBD2. Trimming at V came to 4 bases and at J to 5 bases, leaving 15 bases not matched to a gene. Germline values: CDR1 SGDLS, CDR2 YYNGEE. The CDR3 sequence is 17 residues long. DNA for the CDR3: TGTGCCAGCAGCACCCCCTGGGGGCGGGGGGCTTTAGATACGCAGTATTTT. Amino acid sequence: CASSTPWGRGALDTQYF. The whole variable domain, remainder taken from reference TRBV9 and TRBJ2-3, is DSGVTQTPKHLITATGQRVTLRCSPRSGDLSVYWYQQSLDQGLQFLIQYYNGEERAKGNILERFSAQQFPDLHSELNLSSLELGDSALYFCASSTPWGRGALDTQYFGPGTRLTVL.

This rearrangement joins TRBV13 to TRBJ2-7, with 13 bases identical to TRBD2. The CDR3 has 17 residues. V shed 2 bases and J 3 bases; nucleotides not matched to a gene: 7. Germline V gene data show CDR1 as PRHDT and CDR2 as FYEKMQ (reference sequence). CDR3 region: CASSLTSGGVMVYEQYF. CDR3 nucleotide sequence: TGTGCCAGCAGCTTAACTAGCGGGGGGGTGATGGTCTACGAGCAGTACTTC.

The V gene is TRBV9, the J gene TRBJ1-1; the match to TRBD1 covers 7 bases. V lost 3 bases to trimming and J lost 7 bases; unmatched junction nucleotides: 12. Germline-derived CDR1 and CDR2 are SGDLS and YYNGEE. This CDR3 region has 15 residues. CDR3 region: CASSAAGTAGGEAFF. The DNA of the CDR3 is TGTGCCAGCAGCGCGGCGGGGACAGCGGGAGGTGAAGCTTTCTTT.

The chain links TRBV5-4 to TRBJ1-2; D is ambiguous. With 0 bases removed from V and 5 bases from J, the gap between germline ends came to 5 bases. CDR1 and CDR2 (germline): SGHNT, YYREEE (reference sequence). This CDR3 is built from 12 residues. The CDR3 DNA follows: TGTGCCAGCAGCTTGGGCGGGTATGGCTACACCTTC. Encoded protein: CASSLGGYGYTF.

The chain couples TRBV7-6 to TRBJ2-3; 10 positions match TRBD2. Germline V gene sequence: CDR1 SGHVS, CDR2 FNYEAQ. The CDR3 is 15 amino acids. The junction had 10 bases not matched to a gene; V was cut back by 5 bases and J by 8 bases. The CDR3 DNA sequence: TGTGCCAGCAGCAGCGCAGCGGGAGGGAAGGGTACGCAGTATTTT. Protein product: CASSSAAGGKGTQYF.

The rearrangement links TRBV6-5 to TRBJ2-3; D unresolved. Germline CDR1 reads MNHEY; CDR2 reads SVGAGI. The CDR3 covers 14 residues. V was shortened by 5 bases and J by 2 bases, with 11 bases between the two germline ends. Here the CDR3 DNA reads TGTGCCAGCAGTCTATTAGGAGCCACAGATACGCAGTATTTT. Amino acids: CASSLLGATDTQYF.

The rearrangement uses TRBV20-1 and TRBJ1-2; 7 positions agree with TRBD1. Germline V CDR1 and CDR2: DFQATT, SNEGSKA (reference sequence). V gave up 4 bases and J gave up 11 bases; unmatched junction bases: 7. The CDR3 loop spans 11 amino acids. CDR3 protein: CSATDRERYTF. In DNA, the CDR3 is TGCAGTGCTACAGACAGGGAAAGATACACCTTC.

The DNA for the CDR3 is TGTGCCAGCAGCTTCCCCAATCGGGGAGAGACCCAGTACTTC. This encodes CASSFPNRGETQYF. This chain uses TRBV7-9 with TRBJ2-5; weak D call: TRBD2 (5 bases). The CDR3 totals 14 residues. V lost 3 bases, J lost 4 bases, and 12 bases lay in between. Germline V lookup: CDR1 SEHNR, CDR2 FQNEAQ (reference sequence).

CDR3 amino acids: CASSQDLGSSGGAYEQYF. The CDR3 DNA reads TGCGCCAGCAGCCAAGATCTTGGTAGTAGCGGGGGGGCCTACGAGCAGTACTTC. V gene TRBV4-1 combines with J gene TRBJ2-7, with TRBD2 matching 11 bases. J lost 2 bases, V lost 0 bases, and 9 bases had no gene match. From germline, CDR1 is MGHRA and CDR2 YSYEKL. This CDR3 is built from 18 residues.

V usage is TRBV5-4 and J usage is TRBJ2-3, with 12 nucleotides matching TRBD2. This CDR3 has 16 amino acids. The germline CDR1 and CDR2 sequences are SGHNT and YYREEE (reference sequence). V lost 1 base to trimming and J lost 3 bases; unmatched junction nucleotides: 3. This CDR3 is CASSLPSGGATDTQYF. In DNA form, the CDR3 reads TGTGCCAGCAGCTTGCCTAGCGGGGGGGCGACAGATACGCAGTATTTT.